The 18 T cell receptor beta chains below were found in one sample sequenced in a study of spatial heterogeneity in lung cancer. TCRdb re-called the 5' RACE reads through MiXCR, storing one row per CDR3 protein. This table has some 110,000 distinct CDR3 sequences, 12% appearing once. As to time point: blood at routine non-recurrence follow-up after resection. TCRs were sequenced from unsorted whole RNA of tumor, nontumor lung or PBMC. The sequences come from PBMCs, collected at follow-up. These receptors all stem from a male donor with early-stage non-small cell lung cancer.

This clonotype was counted only a few times. The chain recombines TRBV7-9 with TRBJ1-3; D gene ambiguous. Between the trimmed V and J ends, which lost 8 bases and 0 bases, there was a span of 8 bases. Germline lookup yields CDR1 SEHNR and CDR2 FQNEAQ (reference sequence). The CDR3 totals 13 residues. The CDR3, as DNA: TGTGCCAGCGACGTTTCCTCTGGAAACACCATATATTTT. This codes for CASDVSSGNTIYF.

This clonotype was seen a handful of times. J is TRBJ2-4 and V is TRBV4-3; either TRBD1 or TRBD2 may supply D (6 bases each). This CDR3 has 17 residues. Germline CDR1 is LGHNA and CDR2 is YSLEER. Trimming took 0 bases from V and 7 from J, leaving 19 bases between them. The CDR3, as DNA: TGCGCCAGCAGCCAAGATGAGGGGGGAAGGGGCAATAACATTCAGTACTTC. Translating it yields CASSQDEGGRGNNIQYF.

The rearrangement uses TRBV5-8 and TRBJ2-7; D is perhaps TRBD1 (6 bases). The CDR3 runs to 15 residues. The V end was cut by 4 bases, the J end by 1 base, with 15 bases between. Germline CDR1 SGHTS, CDR2 YDEGEE. DNA for the CDR3: TGTGCCAGCAGCCCGAAACCAGGACAGTCCTACGAGCAGTACTTC. The encoded protein is CASSPKPGQSYEQYF.

The chain carries TRBV4-3 and TRBJ2-2; D uncertain. V was pared by 0 bases and J by 11 bases, with 10 bases between. Germline CDR1 reads LGHNA; CDR2 reads YSLEER. The CDR3 has 13 amino acids. The chain's CDR3 is CASSQDVGRELFF. CDR3 nucleotides: TGCGCCAGCAGCCAAGATGTCGGTAGAGAGCTGTTTTTT.

V is TRBV5-1 and J is TRBJ1-1; D gene uncertain. V lost 2 bases, J lost 4 bases, and 12 bases lay in between. CDR1 is SGHRS and CDR2 is YFSETQ in the germline V gene. The CDR3 consists of 14 residues. The CDR3 DNA reads as TGCGCCAGCAGCTTTGGCGACACTTTCACTGAAGCTTTCTTT. Its protein is CASSFGDTFTEAFF.

This clonotype was counted between two and nine times. The chain has TRBV7-8 and TRBJ1-1; 8 bases align to TRBD1. CDR1 is SGHVS and CDR2 is FQNEAQ in the germline V gene. V shed 5 bases and J 2 bases; nucleotides not matched to a gene: 4. The CDR3 consists of 14 residues. The CDR3 nucleotides are TGTGCCAGCAGCCAAGGGACAGGAAACACTGAAGCTTTCTTT. Translation: CASSQGTGNTEAFF. The full variable domain, its missing parts supplied by reference TRBV7-8 and TRBJ1-1, is GAGVSQSPRYKVAKRGQDVALRCDPISGHVSLFWYQQALGQGPEFLTYFQNEAQLDKSGLPSDRFFAERPEGSVSTLKIQRTQQEDSAVYLCASSQGTGNTEAFFGQGTRLTVV.

J is TRBJ2-7 and V is TRBV27; tentatively, D is TRBD1 or TRBD2 (7 bases each). Trimming cost V 3 bases and J 5 bases, with 14 bases left between them. CDR1 is MNHEY and CDR2 is SMNVEV in the germline V gene (reference sequence). There are 14 residues in the CDR3. CDR3 protein: CASSFPGGVNEQYF. The CDR3 nucleotides read TGTGCCAGCAGTTTTCCAGGGGGGGTAAACGAGCAGTACTTC.

In this sample, this clonotype turned up many times. The J gene is TRBJ2-1, the V gene TRBV7-2, with D uncertain. This CDR3 has 12 amino acids. Germline CDR1 and CDR2: SGHTA and FQGNSA. Trimming left V 4 bases short and J 7 bases short, with 8 bases between. The CDR3: CASSSSGNEQFF. CDR3 DNA: TGTGCCAGCAGCTCTTCGGGTAATGAGCAGTTCTTC.

This clonotype has only a few counts. This rearrangement joins TRBV5-4 to TRBJ2-5; 7 nucleotides align to TRBD1. Germline V gene data show CDR1 as SGHNT and CDR2 as YYREEE (reference sequence). The CDR3 covers 15 residues. With 0 bases clipped from V and 4 bases from J, the junction kept 6 bases outside the gene matches. The CDR3 bases are TGTGCCAGCAGCTTGGATCTGGGACAGCGAGAGACCCAGTACTTC. Its protein is CASSLDLGQRETQYF.

This clonotype appeared many times. The CDR3 coding sequence is TGCGCCAGCAGCTTGGAGGGCCTCCAAGAGACCCAGTACTTC. Translation: CASSLEGLQETQYF. This rearrangement joins TRBV5-1 to TRBJ2-5, with unresolved D. CDR1 is SGHRS and CDR2 is YFSETQ in the germline V gene. The CDR3 loop spans 14 amino acids. V was shortened by 0 bases and J by 1 base, with 7 bases between the two germline ends.

This chain uses TRBV7-2 with TRBJ1-5; D gene ambiguous. The germline gives CDR1 SGHTA, CDR2 FQGNSA. The CDR3 covers 14 residues. V was trimmed by 1 base and J by 4 bases, leaving 8 bases between them. In DNA form, the CDR3 reads TGTGCCAGCAGCTTAGTTCCCGTTAATCAGCCCCAGCATTTT. Protein sequence: CASSLVPVNQPQHF.

The genes are TRBV7-2 and TRBJ2-6, with a tentative D call TRBD2 (5 bases). The germline gives CDR1 SGHTA, CDR2 FQGNSA. The V end lost 5 bases, the J end lost 2 bases, and 13 bases lay between the germline ends. CDR3 size: 16 residues. Written as DNA, the CDR3 is TGTGCCAGCAGCCCTAGACCCGGGACTGGGGCCAACGTCCTGACTTTC. Its translation is CASSPRPGTGANVLTF.

At least ten counts were recorded for this clonotype. V and J are TRBV21-1 and TRBJ2-4; no check of the table's D call, TRBD1, against the DNA was made. TRBV21-1 is a pseudogene locus. The CDR3 has 15 residues. The CDR3 sequence is CASSHRVILLGIQYF. As DNA, the CDR3 is TGTGCCAGCAGTCACAGGGTAATCCTTCTCGGCATTCAGTACTTC.

This clonotype has a handful of counts. CDR3 sequence reads: CASSQRQGYEQYF. The DNA for the CDR3 is TGTGCCAGCAGCCAAAGACAGGGCTACGAGCAGTACTTC. This chain joins TRBV3-1 and TRBJ2-7; 7 nucleotides match TRBD1. Germline-derived CDR1 and CDR2 are LGHDT and YNNKEL (reference sequence). The CDR3 sequence is 13 residues long. Trimming cost V 2 bases and J 3 bases; bases outside gene matches: 1.

This clonotype was recorded a few times. This rearrangement joins TRBV3-1 to TRBJ1-1, with D unresolved. Germline CDR1 is LGHDT and CDR2 is YNNKEL (reference sequence). Trimming pared 0 bases from V and 4 bases from J, leaving 6 bases between. CDR3 length: 13 amino acids. CDR3 DNA sequence: TGTGCCAGCAGCCAAGACTTGAGCACTGAAGCTTTCTTT. Its translation: CASSQDLSTEAFF.

The chain joins TRBV24-1 to TRBJ2-1, with 9 positions matching TRBD1. V lost 10 bases to trimming and J lost 4 bases; unmatched junction nucleotides: 4. This CDR3 has 13 residues. Germline-derived CDR1 and CDR2 are KGHDR and SFDVKD. The CDR3 region is CATTGGPYNEQFF. The CDR3 DNA sequence: TGTGCCACAACAGGGGGCCCTTACAATGAGCAGTTCTTC.

This clonotype was detected many times. The chain is built from TRBV4-2 and TRBJ2-3; 9 nucleotides line up with TRBD1. CDR1 is LGHNA, CDR2 YNFKEQ, per germline. V was clipped by 4 bases and J by 0 bases; unmatched bases: 2. The CDR3 sequence is 15 residues long. CDR3 loop: CASSPGTGSTDTQYF. The CDR3 DNA reads TGTGCCAGCAGCCCAGGGACAGGGAGCACAGATACGCAGTATTTT.

This clonotype was observed at least ten times. This chain uses TRBV4-2 with TRBJ2-5, with no clear D. Germline assignment: CDR1 LGHNA and CDR2 YNFKEQ. The CDR3 length is 13 residues. V gave up 2 bases and J gave up 3 bases, with 7 bases separating them. CDR3 in amino acids: CASSQKREETQYF. Written as DNA, the CDR3 is TGTGCCAGCAGCCAAAAAAGGGAAGAGACCCAGTACTTC.